What follows is one TCR beta chain and its context. Its antigen remains unknown. This specimen comes from a study of CD4 T cells in relation to SARS-CoV-2 and coronaviruses. Study background: Median patient age was approximately 38 years, spanning 21 to 72 years. Overall study findings and caveats: Crossreactive clones expanded significantly less to SARS-CoV-2 than monoreactive clones. Samples before the pandemic and after infection were not matched within any donor.

Clones were sequenced by immunoSEQ multiplex PCR, and TCRdb holds only the in-frame ones, with some missing. The table has tens of thousands of clones, approximately 90% seen once; the top ten hold about 0.4%. The sample comprised naive CD4+ T cells from PBMCs. The subset denotes: naive CD4+ T cells isolated by negative enrichment. This receptor was taken from an adult with COVID-19.

CDR3 residues: CASSSETGASGRPGYEQYF. CDR3 sequence (DNA): TGTGCCAGCAGTTCAGAGACAGGGGCTAGCGGGAGACCTGGCTACGAGCAGTACTTC. The genes are TRBV27 and TRBJ2-7; 10 bases are shared with TRBD2. The J segment lost 3 bases and the V segment lost 4 bases, leaving 18 bases of the junction unmatched. This CDR3 is built from 19 residues. From germline, CDR1 is MNHEY and CDR2 SMNVEV (reference sequence).